These 2 T cell receptor beta chains were all obtained from the same sample, sequenced in a study of response to subunit inactivated influenza vaccine (dated by TCRdb to 2017 to 2018). Libraries were built with RT-PCR. For sequencing, an Illumina HiSeq 2500 was employed. Through fastp at Q25 and MiXCR, TCRdb rebuilt clones from the public reads, retaining in-frame beta chains. One record per CDR3 amino acid sequence lists the most common genes and DNA. The sample table contains hundreds of thousands of distinct CDR3 sequences; only one count was recorded for about 18% of them. The ten most abundant clones make up approximately 10% of the sample. The sequences come from PBMCs from blood, collected around 5 days after vaccination. These TCRs come from a man aged 50 to 59 who received an inactivated influenza vaccine. Donor details come from another sample of the same person, matched by shared clones.

This clonotype was counted a few times. This chain links TRBV29-1 with TRBJ2-1; D gene ambiguous. The ends were cut back, 2 bases at V and 0 bases at J, with 5 bases in the middle. Germline CDR1 reads SQVTM; CDR2 reads ANQGSEA. The CDR3 runs to 13 residues. The CDR3 region is CSVESRSYNEQFF. The CDR3 DNA sequence: TGCAGCGTTGAATCCCGCTCCTACAATGAGCAGTTCTTC.

This chain uses TRBV7-2 with TRBJ2-3; the D gene is possibly TRBD2 (5 bases). Germline values: CDR1 SGHTA, CDR2 FQGNSA. The CDR3 is 15 amino acids. The V gene lost 3 bases and the J gene lost 0 bases, with 10 bases spanning the gap. CDR3 sequence reads: CASSFERASTDTQYF. The CDR3 DNA reads as TGTGCCAGCAGCTTTGAGAGGGCCAGCACAGATACGCAGTATTTT.